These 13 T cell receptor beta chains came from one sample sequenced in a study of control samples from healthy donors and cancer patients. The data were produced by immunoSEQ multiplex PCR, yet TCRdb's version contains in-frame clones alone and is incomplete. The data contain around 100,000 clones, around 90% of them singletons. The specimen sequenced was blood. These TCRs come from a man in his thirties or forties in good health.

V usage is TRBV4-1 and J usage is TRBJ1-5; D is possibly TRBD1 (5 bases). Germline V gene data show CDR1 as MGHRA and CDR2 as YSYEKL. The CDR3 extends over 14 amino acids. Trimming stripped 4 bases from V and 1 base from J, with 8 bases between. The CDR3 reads CASSLDSSNQPQHF. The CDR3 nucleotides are TGCGCCAGCAGCCTAGACAGCAGCAATCAGCCCCAGCATTTT.

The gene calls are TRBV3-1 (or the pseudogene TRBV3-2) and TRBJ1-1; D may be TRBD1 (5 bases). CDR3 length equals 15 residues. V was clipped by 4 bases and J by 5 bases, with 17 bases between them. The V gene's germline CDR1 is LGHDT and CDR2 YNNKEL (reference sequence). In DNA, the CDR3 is TGTGCCAGCAGCCCAAGTAGAGGGGTTGCAACTGAAGCTTTCTTT. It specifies CASSPSRGVATEAFF.

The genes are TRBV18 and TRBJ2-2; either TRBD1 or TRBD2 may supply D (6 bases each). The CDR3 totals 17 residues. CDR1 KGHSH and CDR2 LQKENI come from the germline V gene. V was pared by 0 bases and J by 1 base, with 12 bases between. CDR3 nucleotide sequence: TGTGCCAGCTCACCACCGACCGGGGGACAGAACACCGGGGAGCTGTTTTTT. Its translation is CASSPPTGGQNTGELFF. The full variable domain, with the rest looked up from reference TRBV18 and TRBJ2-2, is NAGVMQNPRHLVRRRGQEARLRCSPMKGHSHVYWYRQLPEEGLKFMVYLQKENIIDESGMPKERFSAEFPKEGPSILRIQQVVRGDSAAYFCASSPPTGGQNTGELFFGEGSRLTVL.

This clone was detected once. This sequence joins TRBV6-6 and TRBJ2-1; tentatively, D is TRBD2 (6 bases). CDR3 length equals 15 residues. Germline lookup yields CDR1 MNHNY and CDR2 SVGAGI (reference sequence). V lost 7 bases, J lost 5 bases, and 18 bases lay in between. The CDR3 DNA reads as TGTGCCAGCACCCGGGAGATGGGGGTTAACAATGAGCAGTTCTTC. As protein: CASTREMGVNNEQFF.

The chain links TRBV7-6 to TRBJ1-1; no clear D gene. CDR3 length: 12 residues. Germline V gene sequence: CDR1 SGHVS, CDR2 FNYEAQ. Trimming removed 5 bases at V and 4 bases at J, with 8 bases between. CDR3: CASSLDGTEAFF. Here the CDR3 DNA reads TGTGCCAGCAGCCTGGACGGCACTGAAGCTTTCTTT.

CDR3 region: CASSPGQGRDGYTF. The CDR3 DNA is TGTGCCAGCAGCCCAGGACAGGGAAGAGATGGCTACACCTTC. The rearrangement links TRBV7-3 to TRBJ1-2; 8 bases are a match to TRBD1. The trim removed 5 bases at V and 6 bases at J, leaving 8 bases unmatched. The CDR3 is 14 amino acids. Germline V gene data show CDR1 as SGHTA and CDR2 as FQGTGA.

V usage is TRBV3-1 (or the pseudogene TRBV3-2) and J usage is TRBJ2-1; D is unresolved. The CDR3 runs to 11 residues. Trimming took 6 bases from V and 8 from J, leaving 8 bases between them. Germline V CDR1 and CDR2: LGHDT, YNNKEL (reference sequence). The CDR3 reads CASSGFDEQFF. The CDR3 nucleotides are TGTGCCAGCAGTGGATTTGATGAGCAGTTCTTC.

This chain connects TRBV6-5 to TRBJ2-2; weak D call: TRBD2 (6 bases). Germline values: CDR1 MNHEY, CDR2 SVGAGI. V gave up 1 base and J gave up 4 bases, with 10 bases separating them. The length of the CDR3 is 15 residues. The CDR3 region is CASSYFGRSTGELFF. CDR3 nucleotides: TGTGCCAGCAGTTACTTCGGGAGATCCACCGGGGAGCTGTTTTTT.

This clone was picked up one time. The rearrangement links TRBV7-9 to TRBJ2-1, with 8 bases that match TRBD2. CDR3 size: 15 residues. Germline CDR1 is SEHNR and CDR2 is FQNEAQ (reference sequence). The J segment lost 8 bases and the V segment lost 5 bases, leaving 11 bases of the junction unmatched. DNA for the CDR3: TGTGCCAGCAGCACCTCCGGGGGGGGTTCCTATGAGCAGTTCTTC. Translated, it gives CASSTSGGGSYEQFF.

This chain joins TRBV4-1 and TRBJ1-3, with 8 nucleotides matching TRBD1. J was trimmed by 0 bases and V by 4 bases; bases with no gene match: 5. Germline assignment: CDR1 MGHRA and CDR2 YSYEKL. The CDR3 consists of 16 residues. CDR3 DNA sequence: TGCGCCAGCAGCCCCGGACAGGGATCCTCTGGAAACACCATATATTTT. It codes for CASSPGQGSSGNTIYF.

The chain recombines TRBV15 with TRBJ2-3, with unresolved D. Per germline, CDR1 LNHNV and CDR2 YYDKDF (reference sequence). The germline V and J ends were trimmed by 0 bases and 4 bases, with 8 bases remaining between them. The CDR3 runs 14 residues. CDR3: CATSRDVVSDTQYF. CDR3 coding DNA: TGTGCCACCAGCAGAGATGTAGTTTCAGATACGCAGTATTTT.

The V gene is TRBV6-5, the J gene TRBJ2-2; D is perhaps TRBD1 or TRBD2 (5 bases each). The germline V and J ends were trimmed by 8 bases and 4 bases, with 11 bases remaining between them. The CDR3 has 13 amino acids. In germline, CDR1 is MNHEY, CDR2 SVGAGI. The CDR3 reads CASVRDGTGELFF. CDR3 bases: TGTGCCAGCGTCAGGGACGGCACCGGGGAGCTGTTTTTT.

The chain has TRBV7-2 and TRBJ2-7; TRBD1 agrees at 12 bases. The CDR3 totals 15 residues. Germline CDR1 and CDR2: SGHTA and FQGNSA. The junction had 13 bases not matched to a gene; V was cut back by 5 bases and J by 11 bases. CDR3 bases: TGTGCCAGCAGCGAGGGACAGGGGGCTAGCGGTCCAGAGTACTTC. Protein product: CASSEGQGASGPEYF.